A single sample is the source of the 18 T cell receptor beta chains below, sequenced in a study of shared clonotypes between healthy human individuals. TCRdb's table, derived via immunoSEQ multiplex PCR, lists solely in-frame clones and lacks some. The sample has 2.3 million or so clones, more than 85% seen once. Sequenced material: naive CD4+ T cells from PBMCs. Regarding subset: CD45RA+ positively selected. The receptor source for this set is a man younger than 30 in good health. Some clones in this sample may be carry-over from other donors' samples.

V and J are TRBV19 and TRBJ1-4; possibly TRBD1 for D (6 bases). The length of the CDR3 is 16 residues. Trimming took off 4 bases at V and 7 bases at J, with 19 bases between the two ends. Germline V gives CDR1 LNHDA, CDR2 SQIVND (reference sequence). CDR3 region: CASSTPRRGTSEKLFF. The CDR3 nucleotides are TGTGCCAGTAGTACCCCCCGGAGGGGGACGAGTGAAAAACTGTTTTTT.

This chain connects TRBV30 to TRBJ2-7, with 8 nucleotides matching TRBD2. The junction had 4 bases not matched to a gene; V was cut back by 4 bases and J by 2 bases. This CDR3 is built from 13 residues. Germline V gene sequence: CDR1 GTSNPN, CDR2 SVGIG (reference sequence). CDR3 residues: CAWMAREAYEQYF. The CDR3 region has the DNA TGTGCCTGGATGGCGCGGGAGGCCTACGAGCAGTACTTC.

The V gene is TRBV7-2, the J gene TRBJ2-1; D ambiguous. The germline CDR1 and CDR2 sequences are SGHTA and FQGNSA. Between the trimmed V and J ends, which lost 1 base and 8 bases, there was a span of 9 bases. CDR3 size: 13 residues. Written as DNA, the CDR3 is TGTGCCAGCAGCTTAGAGTCAGGCGATGAGCAGTTCTTC. Translated, it gives CASSLESGDEQFF.

The chain employs TRBV20-1 and TRBJ2-1; perhaps D is TRBD1 or TRBD2 (5 bases each). The CDR3 runs to 11 residues. CDR1 DFQATT and CDR2 SNEGSKA come from the germline V gene (reference sequence). V was trimmed by 8 bases and J by 7 bases, leaving 12 bases between them. This chain's CDR3 is CSTPGPNEQFF. The CDR3 nucleotides are TGCAGTACCCCGGGACCGAATGAGCAGTTCTTC.

The V and J genes are TRBV7-9 and TRBJ1-1; 8 bases fit TRBD1. This CDR3 has 16 residues. Germline V gene sequence: CDR1 SEHNR, CDR2 FQNEAQ (reference sequence). V trimming: 2 bases; J trimming: 0 bases; junction bases outside the gene matches: 5. The CDR3 here is CASSLKTGDMNTEAFF. CDR3 DNA sequence: TGTGCCAGCAGCTTAAAGACAGGGGATATGAACACTGAAGCTTTCTTT.

This chain connects TRBV7-2 to TRBJ2-1; tentatively, D is TRBD1 or TRBD2 (5 bases each). There are 12 residues in the CDR3. The V gene lost 2 bases and the J gene lost 12 bases, with 11 bases spanning the gap. Germline assignment: CDR1 SGHTA and CDR2 FQGNSA. DNA of the CDR3: TGTGCCAGCAGCTTAACAGGTGGGGGGCAGTTCTTC. It yields the protein CASSLTGGGQFF. The full variable domain, rest sourced from reference TRBV7-2 and TRBJ2-1, is GAGVSQSPSNKVTEKGKDVELRCDPISGHTALYWYRQSLGQGLEFLIYFQGNSAPDKSGLPSDRFSAERTGGSVSTLTIQRTQQEDSAVYLCASSLTGGGQFFGPGTRLTVL.

The chain recombines TRBV5-1 with TRBJ1-6; TRBD1 agrees at 7 bases. CDR1 is SGHRS, CDR2 YFSETQ, per germline. With V trimmed by 0 bases and J by 3 bases, 3 bases remained unmatched. This CDR3 has 16 amino acids. The CDR3 sequence: CASSLAGQRYNSPLHF. The CDR3, as DNA: TGCGCCAGCAGCTTGGCGGGACAGCGCTATAATTCACCCCTCCACTTT.

The V gene is TRBV5-4, the J gene TRBJ2-2; D gene unclear. Germline V gives CDR1 SGHNT, CDR2 YYREEE (reference sequence). The germline V and J ends were trimmed by 1 base and 7 bases, with 11 bases remaining between them. CDR3 length equals 14 residues. This CDR3 reads CASSLPGRSGELFF. CDR3 bases: TGTGCCAGCAGCTTGCCAGGTAGAAGCGGGGAGCTGTTTTTT.

J is TRBJ2-7 and V is TRBV5-1; the D call may be TRBD1 or TRBD2 (5 bases each). Germline loops: CDR1 SGHRS, CDR2 YFSETQ. CDR3 length equals 15 residues. Trimming shortened V by 0 bases and J by 2 bases, and 12 bases separated the two germline ends. For the CDR3, the DNA is TGCGCCAGCAGCTTGGTTCCGGGGCGGGCCTACGAGCAGTACTTC. Protein: CASSLVPGRAYEQYF.

The CDR3 spells CASSLVEETQYF. The CDR3 DNA is TGTGCCAGCAGCTTAGTGGAAGAGACCCAGTACTTC. This chain joins TRBV7-6 and TRBJ2-5; D unresolved. The V and J ends lost 1 base and 3 bases respectively, with 3 bases between them. CDR3 length equals 12 residues. CDR1 and CDR2 (germline): SGHVS, FNYEAQ. Complete variable domain (other parts from reference TRBV7-6 and TRBJ2-5): GAGVSQSPRYKVTKRGQDVALRCDPISGHVSLYWYRQALGQGPEFLTYFNYEAQQDKSGLPNDRFSAERPEGSISTLTIQRTEQRDSAMYRCASSLVEETQYFGPGTRLLVL.

The chain links TRBV6-5 to TRBJ1-5; TRBD1 might be the D (5 bases). CDR1 and CDR2 from the germline V gene are MNHEY and SVGAGI. Trimming shortened V by 9 bases and J by 9 bases, and 18 bases separated the two germline ends. This CDR3 contains 13 residues. CDR3 in amino acids: CASKTSDIGPQHF. The CDR3 DNA sequence: TGTGCCAGTAAGACCTCGGACATTGGGCCCCAGCATTTT.

This chain connects TRBV5-1 to TRBJ2-2; 9 nucleotides line up with TRBD2. This CDR3 has 16 amino acids. V gave up 3 bases and J gave up 5 bases; unmatched junction bases: 8. The germline V gene has CDR1 SGHRS and CDR2 YFSETQ. The CDR3 is CASSSPSGIGTGELFF. Written as DNA, the CDR3 is TGCGCCAGCAGCTCACCTAGCGGGATCGGAACCGGGGAGCTGTTTTTT.

CDR3 DNA: TGTGCCAGTCACGGGGTATTCACCGGGGAGCTGTTTTTT. Its protein product is CASHGVFTGELFF. The V and J genes are TRBV5-4 and TRBJ2-2; a weak D match, TRBD2 (5 bases). Germline V gene sequence: CDR1 SGHNT, CDR2 YYREEE (reference sequence). This CDR3 region has 13 residues. With 8 bases removed from V and 4 bases from J, the gap between germline ends came to 12 bases.

The chain recombines TRBV7-9 with TRBJ1-6, with TRBD1 as a possible D gene (6 bases). Germline V lookup: CDR1 SEHNR, CDR2 FQNEAQ (reference sequence). V lost 5 bases and J 6 bases, leaving 20 bases between the germline ends. CDR3 length: 17 residues. DNA of the CDR3: TGTGCCAGCAGCCCCCGGGGGCAGGGTGTTTTTAATTCACCCCTCCACTTT. This gives the protein CASSPRGQGVFNSPLHF.

This clone was found once. The V gene is TRBV2, the J gene TRBJ2-7; TRBD1 agrees at 7 bases. The CDR3 has 15 amino acids. Trimming cost V 6 bases and J 3 bases; bases outside gene matches: 11. Germline CDR1 is SNHLY and CDR2 is FYNNEI. The CDR3, as DNA: TGTGCCAGCAGCCCTCCGGGACAGACTTTCTACGAGCAGTACTTC. Translated: CASSPPGQTFYEQYF. The full variable domain, with the rest looked up from reference TRBV2 and TRBJ2-7, is EPEVTQTPSHQVTQMGQEVILRCVPISNHLYFYWYRQILGQKVEFLVSFYNNEISEKSEIFDDQFSVERPDGSNFTLKIRSTKLEDSAMYFCASSPPGQTFYEQYFGPGTRLTVT.

The genes are TRBV6-1 and TRBJ2-7, with 12 bases identical to TRBD1. With 2 bases clipped from V and 7 bases from J, the junction kept 9 bases outside the gene matches. This CDR3 contains 16 residues. Germline CDR1 MNHNS, CDR2 SASEGT. CDR3 loop: CASSERGGDRGLEQYF. CDR3 coding DNA: TGTGCCAGCAGTGAAAGGGGTGGGGACAGGGGGCTTGAGCAGTACTTC.

The chain has TRBV5-1 and TRBJ1-4; D might be TRBD1 (6 bases). CDR1 is SGHRS, CDR2 YFSETQ, per germline. The length of the CDR3 is 16 residues. V lost 0 bases and J lost 7, with 16 bases in between. CDR3 in amino acids: CASSLAGGIRGEKLFF. The CDR3 region has the DNA TGCGCCAGCAGCTTGGCGGGGGGCATACGGGGTGAAAAACTGTTTTTT.

The V gene is TRBV11-2, the J gene TRBJ2-2; the D is unclear. The CDR3 runs to 14 residues. V was trimmed by 6 bases and J by 3 bases, leaving 11 bases between them. CDR1 is SGHAT and CDR2 is FQNNGV in the germline V gene. The CDR3 DNA follows: TGTGCCAGCAGTTCCACCGGATACACCGGGGAGCTGTTTTTT. Encoded protein: CASSSTGYTGELFF.